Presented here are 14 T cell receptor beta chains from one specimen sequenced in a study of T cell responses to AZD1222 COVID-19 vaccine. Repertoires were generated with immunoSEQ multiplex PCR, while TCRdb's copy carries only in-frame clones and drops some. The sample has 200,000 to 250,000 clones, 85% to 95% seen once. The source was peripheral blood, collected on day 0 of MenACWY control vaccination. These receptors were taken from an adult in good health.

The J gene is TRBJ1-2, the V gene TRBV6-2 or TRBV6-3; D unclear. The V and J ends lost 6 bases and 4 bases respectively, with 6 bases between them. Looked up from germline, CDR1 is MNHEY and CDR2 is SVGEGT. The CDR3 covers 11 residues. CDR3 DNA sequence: TGTGCCAGCAGCCGGACCTATGGCTACACCTTC. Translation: CASSRTYGYTF.

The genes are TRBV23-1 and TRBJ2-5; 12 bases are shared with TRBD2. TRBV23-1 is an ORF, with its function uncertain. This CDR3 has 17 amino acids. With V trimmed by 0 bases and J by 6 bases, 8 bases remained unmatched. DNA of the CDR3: TGCGCCAGCAGTCAATCCAGGCTAGCGGGGGGGCGAAAGACCCAGTACTTC. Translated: CASSQSRLAGGRKTQYF.

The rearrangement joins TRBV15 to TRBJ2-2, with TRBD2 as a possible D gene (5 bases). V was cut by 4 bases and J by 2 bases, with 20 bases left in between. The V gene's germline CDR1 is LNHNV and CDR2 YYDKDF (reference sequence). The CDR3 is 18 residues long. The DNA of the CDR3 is TGTGCCACCAGCATTAGTCCCCAGGACGGGGAAAACACCGGGGAGCTGTTTTTT. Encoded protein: CATSISPQDGENTGELFF.

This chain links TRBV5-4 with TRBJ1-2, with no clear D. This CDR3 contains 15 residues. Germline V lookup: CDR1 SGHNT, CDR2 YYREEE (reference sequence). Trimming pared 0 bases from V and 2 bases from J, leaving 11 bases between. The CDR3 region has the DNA TGTGCCAGCAGCTTGGGACACTCGGGGAACTATGGCTACACCTTC. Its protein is CASSLGHSGNYGYTF.

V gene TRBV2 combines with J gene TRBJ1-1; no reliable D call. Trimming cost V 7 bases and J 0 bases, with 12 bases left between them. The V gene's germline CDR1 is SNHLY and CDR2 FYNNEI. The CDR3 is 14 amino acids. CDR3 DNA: TGTGCCAGCATCCTTGGACGCATGAACACTGAAGCTTTCTTT. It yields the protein CASILGRMNTEAFF.

CDR3 sequence (DNA): TGTGCCTGGAGAGCTACGGGACAGAAAGATCAGCCCCAGCATTTT. As protein: CAWRATGQKDQPQHF. This chain links TRBV30 with TRBJ1-5; 7 bases line up with TRBD1. Germline CDR1 GTSNPN, CDR2 SVGIG (reference sequence). V shed 3 bases and J 5 bases; nucleotides not matched to a gene: 10. CDR3 size: 15 residues.

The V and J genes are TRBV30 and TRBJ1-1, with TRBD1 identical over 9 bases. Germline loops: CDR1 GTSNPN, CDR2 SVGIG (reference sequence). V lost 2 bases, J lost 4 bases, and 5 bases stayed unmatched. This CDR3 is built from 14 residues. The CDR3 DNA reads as TGTGCCTGGAGTACAAACAGGGGGCTCACTGAAGCTTTCTTT. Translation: CAWSTNRGLTEAFF.

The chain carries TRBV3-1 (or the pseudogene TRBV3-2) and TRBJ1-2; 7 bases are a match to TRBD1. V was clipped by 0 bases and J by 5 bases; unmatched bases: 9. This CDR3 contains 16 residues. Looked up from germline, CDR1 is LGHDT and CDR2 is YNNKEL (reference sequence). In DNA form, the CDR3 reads TGTGCCAGCAGCCAAGATCTGGACAGGATATCATATGGCTACACCTTC. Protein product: CASSQDLDRISYGYTF.

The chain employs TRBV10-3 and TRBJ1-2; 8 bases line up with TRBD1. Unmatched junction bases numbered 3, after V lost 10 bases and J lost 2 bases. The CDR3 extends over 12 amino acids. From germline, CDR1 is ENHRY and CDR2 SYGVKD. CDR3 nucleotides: TGTGCCAGCCGGACAGGGAACTATGGCTACACCTTC. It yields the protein CASRTGNYGYTF.

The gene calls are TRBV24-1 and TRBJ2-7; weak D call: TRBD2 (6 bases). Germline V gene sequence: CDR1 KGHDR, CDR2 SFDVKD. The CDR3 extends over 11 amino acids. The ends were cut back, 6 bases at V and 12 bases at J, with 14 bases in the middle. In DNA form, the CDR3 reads TGTGCCACCAGTAATTACCGGGACTGGTACTTC. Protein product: CATSNYRDWYF.

The CDR3 DNA follows: TGTGCCAGTAGTGAGGGGGCTGGAAACACCATATATTTT. It yields the protein CASSEGAGNTIYF. The chain combines TRBV19 with TRBJ1-3; a weak D match, TRBD1 (6 bases). With 5 bases removed from V and 2 bases from J, the gap between germline ends came to 7 bases. CDR1 and CDR2 from the germline V gene are LNHDA and SQIVND (reference sequence). The CDR3 covers 13 residues.

CDR3 nucleotides: TGTGCCAGCAGCGGACAGGCGGACAGGTTGAACATTCAGTACTTC. It specifies CASSGQADRLNIQYF. This sequence joins TRBV6-5 and TRBJ2-4, with 7 bases aligning to TRBD1. CDR1 MNHEY and CDR2 SVGAGI come from the germline V gene. J lost 7 bases, V lost 6 bases, and 12 bases had no gene match. The CDR3 extends over 15 amino acids.

The CDR3 DNA sequence: TGTGCCAGCAGTGGGCCGGGACAGGGAGCCTACGAGCAGTACTTC. It is translated as CASSGPGQGAYEQYF. V is TRBV28 and J is TRBJ2-7; 9 bases align to TRBD1. Germline V CDR1 and CDR2: MDHEN, SYDVKM. V trimming: 5 bases; J trimming: 2 bases; junction bases outside the gene matches: 7. CDR3 length: 15 residues.

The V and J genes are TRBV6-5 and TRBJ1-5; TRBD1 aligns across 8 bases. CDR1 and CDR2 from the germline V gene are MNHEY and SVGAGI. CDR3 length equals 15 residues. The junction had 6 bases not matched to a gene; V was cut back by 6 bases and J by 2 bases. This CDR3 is CASRTGESGNQPQHF. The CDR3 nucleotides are TGTGCCAGCAGGACAGGGGAGTCGGGCAATCAGCCCCAGCATTTT.